Listed here are 20 T cell receptor beta chains from one sample, sequenced in a study of CD8 T cells in ankylosing spondylitis. TCRdb re-analysed the 5' RACE reads in MiXCR, keeping a single row per CDR3 protein. The repertoire holds 150,000 to 200,000 distinct CDR3 sequences, with over 10% as singletons. Sequencing was done on a sample of blood, either unsorted or a sorted T cell fraction (not recorded which). The receptors come from a female donor with ankylosing spondylitis or in good health (not recorded which).

The chain recombines TRBV7-9 with TRBJ2-5, with 10 bases that match TRBD2. This CDR3 comprises 17 residues. The germline gives CDR1 SEHNR, CDR2 FQNEAQ (reference sequence). With V trimmed by 1 base and J by 6 bases, 11 bases remained unmatched. The CDR3, as DNA: TGTGCCAGCAGCTTAGTACTAGCGGGGCCCACGGGGAAGACCCAGTACTTC. As protein: CASSLVLAGPTGKTQYF.

This clonotype was seen many times. One junction end disagrees with the germline gene, perhaps due to a read error. The V call is TRBV20-1, the J call TRBJ1-4; D remains unclear. Germline V gene lookup returns CDR1 DFQATT and CDR2 SNEGSKA (reference sequence). This CDR3 comprises 14 residues. CDR3 amino acids: CSARGPATDEKLFF. CDR3 sequence (DNA): TGCAGTGCTAGAGGGCCGGCAACTGATGAAAAACTGTTTTTT.

This rearrangement joins TRBV7-2 to TRBJ1-2; D is unresolved. The V and J ends lost 4 bases and 8 bases respectively, with 14 bases between them. The germline gives CDR1 SGHTA, CDR2 FQGNSA. The CDR3 length is 13 residues. The CDR3 region is CASSYSGLGGYTF. The CDR3 coding sequence is TGTGCCAGCAGCTACAGTGGACTGGGCGGCTACACCTTC.

The sample holds a few counts of this clonotype. The gene calls are TRBV7-6 and TRBJ2-3; 11 nucleotides align to TRBD2. Germline lookup yields CDR1 SGHVS and CDR2 FNYEAQ. The junction had 1 base not matched to a gene; V was cut back by 4 bases and J by 1 base. This CDR3 region has 15 residues. The CDR3 protein is CASSYSGRGTDTQYF. In DNA, the CDR3 is TGTGCCAGCAGCTATAGCGGGAGGGGCACAGATACGCAGTATTTT. Variable domain in full (rest from reference TRBV7-6 and TRBJ2-3): GAGVSQSPRYKVTKRGQDVALRCDPISGHVSLYWYRQALGQGPEFLTYFNYEAQQDKSGLPNDRFSAERPEGSISTLTIQRTEQRDSAMYRCASSYSGRGTDTQYFGPGTRLTVL.

This clonotype was seen at least ten times. The CDR3 sequence: CASSFGNFNTDTQYF. The DNA of the CDR3 is TGCGCCAGCAGCTTCGGGAACTTTAACACAGATACGCAGTATTTT. The chain joins TRBV5-1 to TRBJ2-3, with a possible D match to TRBD2 (5 bases). The germline CDR1 and CDR2 sequences are SGHRS and YFSETQ. The V gene lost 2 bases and the J gene lost 2 bases, with 12 bases spanning the gap. The CDR3 runs 15 residues.

This clonotype has a count of ten or more. The V gene is TRBV6-1, the J gene TRBJ2-1, with 9 bases that match TRBD2. The CDR3 spans 13 residues. Germline V gene lookup returns CDR1 MNHNS and CDR2 SASEGT. The V segment lost 8 bases and the J segment 8 bases; nucleotides outside the gene matches: 7. CDR3 loop: CASLAGDVYEQFF. CDR3 nucleotides: TGTGCCAGCTTAGCGGGAGATGTCTATGAGCAGTTCTTC.

A few counts support this clonotype. The rearrangement uses TRBV7-9 and TRBJ2-7; either TRBD1 or TRBD2 may fit D (5 bases each). This CDR3 is 15 amino acids long. Germline values: CDR1 SEHNR, CDR2 FQNEAQ (reference sequence). Trimming shortened V by 5 bases and J by 6 bases, and 20 bases separated the two germline ends. CDR3 in DNA: TGTGCCAGCAGCCTGGGCGGAGTCGGGGCTTCCGAGCAGTACTTC. Translated: CASSLGGVGASEQYF.

This clonotype was counted ten times or more. The CDR3 region is CASSSIRQGSNTIYF. As DNA, the CDR3 is TGTGCCAGCAGTTCCATTCGACAGGGGAGCAACACCATATATTTT. This chain links TRBV12-3 or TRBV12-4 with TRBJ1-3; 8 bases line up with TRBD1. The CDR3 is made up of 15 amino acids. J gave up 7 bases and V 4 bases, and 9 bases lay outside the gene matches.

The chain joins TRBV19 to TRBJ2-2, with 10 bases fitting TRBD1. The CDR3 contains 17 residues. The junction had 6 bases not matched to a gene; V was cut back by 3 bases and J by 2 bases. Germline CDR1 reads LNHDA; CDR2 reads SQIVND (reference sequence). CDR3 DNA: TGTGCCAGTAGTATCACCGGACAGGGGGGAAACACCGGGGAGCTGTTTTTT. It specifies CASSITGQGGNTGELFF.

This clonotype was counted between two and nine times. The chain couples TRBV7-8 to TRBJ1-2; 7 positions agree with TRBD1. Looked up from germline, CDR1 is SGHVS and CDR2 is FQNEAQ. CDR3 length: 14 amino acids. Trimming removed 8 bases from V and 6 bases from J; junction bases left unmatched: 12. This chain's CDR3 is CASAPTAGGHGYTF. The CDR3 bases are TGTGCCAGCGCCCCCACGGCAGGGGGGCATGGCTACACCTTC. Full variable domain (missing parts from reference TRBV7-8 and TRBJ1-2): GAGVSQSPRYKVAKRGQDVALRCDPISGHVSLFWYQQALGQGPEFLTYFQNEAQLDKSGLPSDRFFAERPEGSVSTLKIQRTQQEDSAVYLCASAPTAGGHGYTFGSGTRLTVV.

Many counts were recorded for this clonotype. The CDR3 reads CASSLPAPAQYF. The CDR3 nucleotides are TGTGCCAGCAGCCTCCCCGCTCCGGCGCAGTATTTT. The V gene is TRBV5-8, the J gene TRBJ2-3; D is unresolved. The CDR3 contains 12 residues. The germline CDR1 and CDR2 sequences are SGHTS and YDEGEE. Trimming removed 4 bases at V and 10 bases at J, with 13 bases between.

This clonotype came up a few times. The gene calls are TRBV30 and TRBJ2-1; 8 nucleotides match TRBD2. The germline CDR1 and CDR2 sequences are GTSNPN and SVGIG (reference sequence). The CDR3 extends over 14 amino acids. J was trimmed by 0 bases and V by 5 bases; bases with no gene match: 3. The CDR3 loop is CAWQLAASYNEQFF. The DNA of the CDR3 is TGTGCCTGGCAACTAGCGGCCTCCTACAATGAGCAGTTCTTC. Complete variable domain (other parts from reference TRBV30 and TRBJ2-1): SQTIHQWPATLVQPVGSPLSLECTVEGTSNPNLYWYRQAAGRGLQLLFYSVGIGQISSEVPQNLSASRPQDRQFILSSKKLLLSDSGFYLCAWQLAASYNEQFFGPGTRLTVL.

The chain has TRBV12-3 or TRBV12-4 and TRBJ2-7; TRBD2 agrees at 8 bases. V dropped 5 bases and J dropped 0; count of bases not matched to a gene: 3. CDR3 size: 14 residues. The CDR3 loop reads CASSERELSYEQYF. The CDR3 region has the DNA TGTGCCAGCAGTGAGCGGGAGCTCTCCTACGAGCAGTACTTC.

This clonotype was seen ten or more times. This chain connects TRBV7-2 to TRBJ1-2; D not certain. The CDR3 covers 13 residues. Trimming took 4 bases from V and 7 from J, leaving 13 bases between them. Germline CDR1 reads SGHTA; CDR2 reads FQGNSA. In nucleotides, the CDR3 is TGTGCCAGCAGCTCGGGGAGAGGGTCTGGCTACACCTTC. Translating it yields CASSSGRGSGYTF. The variable domain in full, with the rest retrieved from reference TRBV7-2 and TRBJ1-2, is GAGVSQSPSNKVTEKGKDVELRCDPISGHTALYWYRQSLGQGLEFLIYFQGNSAPDKSGLPSDRFSAERTGGSVSTLTIQRTQQEDSAVYLCASSSGRGSGYTFGSGTRLTVV.

Points on this clonotype: This could be a read error, since a much larger clone is one nucleotide away. The V gene is TRBV3-1, the J gene TRBJ2-5; the D call may be TRBD1 or TRBD2 (5 bases each). V was shortened by 4 bases and J by 7 bases, with 13 bases between the two germline ends. Per germline, CDR1 LGHDT and CDR2 YNNKEL (reference sequence). CDR3 size: 13 residues. CDR3 sequence: CASSRDGEGTQYF. As DNA, the CDR3 is TGTGCCAGCAGCCGGGACGGAGAAGGGACCCAGTACTTC.

This clonotype was recorded many times. V usage is TRBV12-3 or TRBV12-4 and J usage is TRBJ2-7, with D perhaps matching TRBD1 or TRBD2 (5 bases each). Trimming left V 2 bases short and J 3 bases short, with 11 bases between. CDR3 length: 14 residues. CDR3 DNA sequence: TGTGCCAGCAGTTTACGGGGCAGCCGCTACGAGCAGTACTTC. This translates into CASSLRGSRYEQYF.

This clonotype was counted ten times or more. V gene TRBV6-1 combines with J gene TRBJ1-2; the D gene is possibly TRBD1 (5 bases). V lost 6 bases and J 3 bases, leaving 17 bases between the germline ends. Germline V CDR1 and CDR2: MNHNS, SASEGT. This CDR3 comprises 15 residues. The DNA for the CDR3 is TGTGCCAGCAGGGCCCCGGGGCGCGGTTACTATGGCTACACCTTC. It is translated as CASRAPGRGYYGYTF.

This clonotype was counted ten times or more. The chain has TRBV11-2 and TRBJ1-6, with D maybe TRBD1 (5 bases). Germline V lookup: CDR1 SGHAT, CDR2 FQNNGV. This CDR3 has 14 residues. V was shortened by 3 bases and J by 9 bases, with 12 bases between the two germline ends. The CDR3 loop is CASSFPQGSSPLHF. The CDR3 DNA follows: TGTGCCAGCAGCTTCCCCCAGGGTTCTTCACCCCTCCACTTT.

The table lists this clonotype with many counts. This chain uses TRBV7-8 with TRBJ2-7; the match to TRBD1 covers 8 bases. This CDR3 has 16 amino acids. Germline V lookup: CDR1 SGHVS, CDR2 FQNEAQ. J gave up 0 bases and V 0 bases, and 4 bases lay outside the gene matches. Here the CDR3 reads CASSLARTGHSYEQYF. The CDR3 region has the DNA TGTGCCAGCAGCTTAGCCCGGACAGGGCACTCCTACGAGCAGTACTTC.

This clonotype occurred a few times. V gene TRBV28 combines with J gene TRBJ2-5, with 8 nucleotides matching TRBD1. Germline V lookup: CDR1 MDHEN, CDR2 SYDVKM. V trimming: 2 bases; J trimming: 4 bases; junction bases outside the gene matches: 6. The CDR3 contains 15 residues. The CDR3 reads CASSLIDRGGETQYF. CDR3 DNA sequence: TGTGCCAGCAGTTTAATTGACAGGGGTGGAGAGACCCAGTACTTC.